This T cell receptor (beta chain) stems from a study of T cells in Graves' hyperthyroidism and ophthalmopathy. Amplification yielded TCR beta CDR3 regions, with RNA transcripts as the source. In the first-round RT-PCR of the TCR CDR3, the HTBI primer set was used. TCRdb fed the multiplex PCR reads into MiXCR, producing one record per CDR3 protein. Of hundreds of thousands of distinct CDR3 sequences in the sample, approximately 15% are singletons; the top ten hold less than 6%. This clonotype appeared many times. Recently diagnosed hyperthyroidism of less than 2 months' duration affected patients aged 18 to 65. Clinical symptoms, serum thyroxine, TRAb, thyroid ultrasound and orbital computed tomography established diagnosis. PBMCs were obtained from 7.5 to 10 ml fresh peripheral blood. This CDR3 contains 15 residues. V dropped 6 bases and J dropped 5; count of bases not matched to a gene: 8. CDR1 MNHEY and CDR2 SMNVEV come from the germline V gene (reference sequence).

This sequence was found in a woman aged 25 to 39 with Graves' hyperthyroidism that later progressed to Graves' ophthalmopathy. J is TRBJ1-1 and V is TRBV27, with TRBD1 matching 11 bases. Sequencing used blood. CDR3: CASSQGTGGKTEAFF. CDR3 DNA sequence: TGTGCCAGCAGCCAAGGGACAGGGGGGAAGACTGAAGCTTTCTTT.